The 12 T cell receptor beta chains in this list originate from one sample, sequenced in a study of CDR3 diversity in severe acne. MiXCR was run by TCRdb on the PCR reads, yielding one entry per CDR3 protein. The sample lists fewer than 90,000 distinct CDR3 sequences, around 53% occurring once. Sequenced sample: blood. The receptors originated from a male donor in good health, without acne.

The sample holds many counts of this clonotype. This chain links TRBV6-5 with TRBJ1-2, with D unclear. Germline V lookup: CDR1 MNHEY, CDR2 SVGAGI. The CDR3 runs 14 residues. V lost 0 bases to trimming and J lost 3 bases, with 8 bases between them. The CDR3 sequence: CASSYSGNDYGYTF. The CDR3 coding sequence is TGTGCCAGCAGTTACTCCGGGAACGACTATGGCTACACCTTC.

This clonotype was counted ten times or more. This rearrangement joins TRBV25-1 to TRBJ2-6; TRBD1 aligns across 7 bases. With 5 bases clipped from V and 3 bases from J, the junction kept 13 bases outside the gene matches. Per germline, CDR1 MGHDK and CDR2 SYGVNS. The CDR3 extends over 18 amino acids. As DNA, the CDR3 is TGTGCCAGCAGTTCTGACAGGGACCCCCTGGATGGGGCCAACGTCCTGACTTTC. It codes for CASSSDRDPLDGANVLTF.

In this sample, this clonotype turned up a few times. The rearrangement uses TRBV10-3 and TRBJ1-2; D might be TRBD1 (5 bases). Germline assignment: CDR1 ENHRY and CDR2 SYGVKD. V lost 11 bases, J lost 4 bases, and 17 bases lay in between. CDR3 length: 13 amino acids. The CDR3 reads CASTPEGLYGYTF. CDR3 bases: TGTGCCTCAACTCCGGAGGGGCTCTATGGCTACACCTTC.

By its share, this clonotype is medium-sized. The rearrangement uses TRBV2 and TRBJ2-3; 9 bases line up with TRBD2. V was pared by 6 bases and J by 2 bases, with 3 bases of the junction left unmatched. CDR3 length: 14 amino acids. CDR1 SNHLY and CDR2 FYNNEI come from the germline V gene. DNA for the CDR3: TGTGCCAGCAGGAAGCGGGAGGCCACAGATACGCAGTATTTT. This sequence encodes CASRKREATDTQYF. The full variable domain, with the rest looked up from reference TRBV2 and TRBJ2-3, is EPEVTQTPSHQVTQMGQEVILRCVPISNHLYFYWYRQILGQKVEFLVSFYNNEISEKSEIFDDQFSVERPDGSNFTLKIRSTKLEDSAMYFCASRKREATDTQYFGPGTRLTVL.

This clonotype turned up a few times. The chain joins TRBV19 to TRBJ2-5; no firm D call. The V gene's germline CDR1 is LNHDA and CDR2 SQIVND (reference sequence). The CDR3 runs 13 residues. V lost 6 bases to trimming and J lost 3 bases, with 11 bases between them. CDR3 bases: TGTGCCAGTAGACGACAAGGGAAAGAGACCCAGTACTTC. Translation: CASRRQGKETQYF.

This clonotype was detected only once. Here the CDR3 DNA reads TGTGCCAGCAGCTTATGGGCAGGGGAAGGTTACGAGCAGTACTTC. Encoded protein: CASSLWAGEGYEQYF. This rearrangement joins TRBV7-3 to TRBJ2-7; D may be TRBD1 (6 bases). The V gene lost 2 bases and the J gene lost 4 bases, with 15 bases spanning the gap. Per germline, CDR1 SGHTA and CDR2 FQGTGA. The CDR3 length is 15 residues.

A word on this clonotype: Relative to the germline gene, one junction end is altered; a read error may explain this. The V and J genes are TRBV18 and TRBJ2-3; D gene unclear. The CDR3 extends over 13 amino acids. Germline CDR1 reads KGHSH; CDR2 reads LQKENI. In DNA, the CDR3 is TGTGCCAGCTCACTCTTACCCACAGATACGCGGTATTTT. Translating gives CASSLLPTDTRYF.

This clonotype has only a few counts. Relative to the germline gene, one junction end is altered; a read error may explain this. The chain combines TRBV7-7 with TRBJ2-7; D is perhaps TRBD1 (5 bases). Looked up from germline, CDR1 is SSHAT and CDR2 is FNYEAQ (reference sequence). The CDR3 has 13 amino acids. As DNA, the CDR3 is TGTGCTAGCAGCACACATCAGGGTTTCGAGCAGTACTTC. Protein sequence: CASSTHQGFEQYF.

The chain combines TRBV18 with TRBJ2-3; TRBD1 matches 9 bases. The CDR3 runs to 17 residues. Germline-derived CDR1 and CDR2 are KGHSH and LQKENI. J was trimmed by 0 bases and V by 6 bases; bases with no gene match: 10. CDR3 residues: CASSQRGTGYSTDTQYF. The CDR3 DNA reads TGTGCCAGCTCCCAACGGGGGACAGGGTACAGCACAGATACGCAGTATTTT.

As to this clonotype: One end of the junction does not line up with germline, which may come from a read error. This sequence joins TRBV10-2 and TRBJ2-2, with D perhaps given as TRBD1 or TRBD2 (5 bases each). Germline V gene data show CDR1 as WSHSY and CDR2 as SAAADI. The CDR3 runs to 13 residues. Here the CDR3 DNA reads TGCGCCAGCAGTGAAGGGGAAACCGGGGAGCCGTTTTTT. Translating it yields CASSEGETGEPFF.

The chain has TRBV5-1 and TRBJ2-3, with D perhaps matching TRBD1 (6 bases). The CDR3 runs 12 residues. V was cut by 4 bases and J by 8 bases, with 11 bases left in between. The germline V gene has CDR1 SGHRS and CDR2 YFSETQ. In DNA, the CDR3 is TGCGCCAGCAGCGGTGACAGGTCTACGCAGTATTTT. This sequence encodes CASSGDRSTQYF.

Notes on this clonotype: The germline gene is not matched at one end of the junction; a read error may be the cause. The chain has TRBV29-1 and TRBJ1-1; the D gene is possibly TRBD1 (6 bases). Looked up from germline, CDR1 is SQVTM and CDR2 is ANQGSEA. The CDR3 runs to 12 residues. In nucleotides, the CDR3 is TGCAGCGTTGCCGGGGGCATCACTGGAGCTTTCTTT. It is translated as CSVAGGITGAFF.